A single sample gave rise to the 17 T cell receptor beta chains below, sequenced in a study of identical twins. TCRdb independently ran MiXCR on the 5' RACE reads; one entry per CDR3 protein. Seen here are roughly 240,000 distinct CDR3 sequences, roughly 7% observed once, and the top ten hold more than 3%. These same records also appear under a second study, on yellow fever vaccine responses in identical twins.

The sequenced sample was memory (CD45RO+) T cells sorted from blood. Receptors originate from a woman in her late teens or twenties in good health.

This chain joins TRBV28 and TRBJ1-1, with 8 bases that match TRBD1. This CDR3 contains 14 residues. CDR1 MDHEN and CDR2 SYDVKM come from the germline V gene. Trimming cost V 4 bases and J 1 base; bases outside gene matches: 2. CDR3 nucleotide sequence: TGTGCCAGCAGTTCGGACAGGGCGAACACTGAAGCTTTCTTT. Translating it yields CASSSDRANTEAFF.

This clonotype occurred a few times. V and J are TRBV18 and TRBJ1-3; D ambiguous. Between the trimmed V and J ends, which lost 3 bases and 4 bases, there was a span of 4 bases. The length of the CDR3 is 12 residues. Germline loops: CDR1 KGHSH, CDR2 LQKENI. CDR3 sequence: CASSPEGNTIYF. The CDR3 nucleotides read TGTGCCAGCTCACCTGAAGGAAACACCATATATTTT.

V is TRBV28 and J is TRBJ2-5; no clear D gene. V was clipped by 2 bases and J by 5 bases, with 24 bases between them. Germline loops: CDR1 MDHEN, CDR2 SYDVKM. The CDR3 runs 18 residues. CDR3 bases: TGTGCCAGCAGTTTAATACGCCGCCAGTGGCAGGCCCTGGAGACCCAGTACTTC. Amino acids: CASSLIRRQWQALETQYF.

The chain recombines TRBV25-1 with TRBJ2-3, with a tentative D call TRBD2 (5 bases). V lost 2 bases to trimming and J lost 0 bases, with 15 bases between them. This CDR3 has 17 amino acids. Looked up from germline, CDR1 is MGHDK and CDR2 is SYGVNS. The CDR3 bases are TGTGCCAGCAGTGAACCCGCGGCGGGTTATAGCACAGATACGCAGTATTTT. Its translation: CASSEPAAGYSTDTQYF.

This clonotype was seen a few times. The chain is built from TRBV24-1 and TRBJ2-1; 8 bases align to TRBD2. This CDR3 is 16 amino acids long. Unmatched junction bases numbered 6, after V lost 4 bases and J lost 2 bases. Germline loops: CDR1 KGHDR, CDR2 SFDVKD. In nucleotides, the CDR3 is TGTGCCACCAGTGACCGTAGCGGGGCTACCTACAATGAGCAGTTCTTC. Protein product: CATSDRSGATYNEQFF.

In this sample, this clonotype turned up a few times. The rearrangement links TRBV20-1 to TRBJ2-1, with D perhaps being TRBD1 or TRBD2 (5 bases each). This CDR3 has 14 residues. Trimming removed 3 bases from V and 0 bases from J, with 9 bases in between. From germline, CDR1 is DFQATT and CDR2 SNEGSKA (reference sequence). The CDR3, as DNA: TGCAGTGCTAGTTGGGGGAGCTCCTACAATGAGCAGTTCTTC. Its translation is CSASWGSSYNEQFF.

This clonotype was found a few times. The genes are TRBV20-1 and TRBJ2-5; unclear D gene. The germline CDR1 and CDR2 sequences are DFQATT and SNEGSKA (reference sequence). The germline V and J ends were trimmed by 6 bases and 5 bases, with 10 bases remaining between them. CDR3 length: 11 residues. The CDR3 nucleotides are TGCAGTGCCGGAGACGGGGAGACCCAGTACTTC. Encoded protein: CSAGDGETQYF.

The table lists this clonotype with many counts. The chain combines TRBV3-1 with TRBJ2-2, with a possible D match to TRBD2 (6 bases). CDR1 is LGHDT and CDR2 is YNNKEL in the germline V gene (reference sequence). V was trimmed by 1 base and J by 4 bases, leaving 10 bases between them. The CDR3 has 15 amino acids. The CDR3 sequence is CASSQGRGTTGELFF. CDR3 coding DNA: TGTGCCAGCAGCCAAGGGCGCGGGACCACCGGGGAGCTGTTTTTT.

Ten or more counts support this clonotype. The gene calls are TRBV5-6 and TRBJ2-7; D ambiguous. This CDR3 comprises 14 residues. The germline CDR1 and CDR2 sequences are SGHDT and YYEEEE. V was shortened by 0 bases and J by 5 bases, with 12 bases between the two germline ends. In nucleotides, the CDR3 is TGTGCCAGCAGCTTGGGTGTGGGCATCCACGAGCAGTACGTC. Its translation is CASSLGVGIHEQYV.

This chain joins TRBV6-2 or TRBV6-3 and TRBJ1-2; 9 bases fit TRBD1. Germline loops: CDR1 MNHEY, CDR2 SVGEGT. This CDR3 has 13 residues. J lost 3 bases, V lost 7 bases, and 3 bases had no gene match. The CDR3 spells CASTRTGDYGYTF. Written as DNA, the CDR3 is TGTGCCAGCACCCGGACAGGGGACTATGGCTACACCTTC.

The V call is TRBV4-1, the J call TRBJ1-5, with 8 bases fitting TRBD1. J lost 2 bases, V lost 2 bases, and 5 bases had no gene match. Germline CDR1 MGHRA, CDR2 YSYEKL. The length of the CDR3 is 16 residues. CDR3 nucleotide sequence: TGCGCCAGCAGCCAACCCGACAGGGGAGGCAATCAGCCCCAGCATTTT. Translation: CASSQPDRGGNQPQHF.

This clonotype was detected ten times or more. The J gene is TRBJ2-2, the V gene TRBV5-1, with a tentative D call TRBD1 (5 bases). The germline CDR1 and CDR2 sequences are SGHRS and YFSETQ. Trimming removed 0 bases from V and 2 bases from J, with 17 bases in between. CDR3 length equals 18 residues. The CDR3 region is CASSLEISTGANTGELFF. The CDR3 region has the DNA TGCGCCAGCAGCTTGGAAATTTCCACAGGCGCAAACACCGGGGAGCTGTTTTTT.

The chain employs TRBV2 and TRBJ2-5; 10 bases map to TRBD2. CDR1 and CDR2 from the germline V gene are SNHLY and FYNNEI. The CDR3 is made up of 18 amino acids. V was pared by 5 bases and J by 4 bases, with 16 bases of the junction left unmatched. The CDR3 DNA is TGTGCCAGCAGTCCCCCCCTAGGCCTAGCGGGAGTTTTAGAGACCCAGTACTTC. It codes for CASSPPLGLAGVLETQYF.

This rearrangement joins TRBV5-1 to TRBJ1-1, with D hard to call. Germline-derived CDR1 and CDR2 are SGHRS and YFSETQ. CDR3 size: 16 residues. The V end lost 2 bases, the J end lost 8 bases, and 22 bases lay between the germline ends. CDR3 in amino acids: CASSFSYETRSTEAFF. The CDR3, as DNA: TGCGCCAGCAGCTTCAGTTACGAGACCCGGTCCACGGAAGCTTTCTTT.

V usage is TRBV5-1 and J usage is TRBJ2-2; TRBD1 aligns across 7 bases. Germline assignment: CDR1 SGHRS and CDR2 YFSETQ. The V gene end was trimmed by 5 bases and the J gene end by 0 bases; junction bases not matched to a gene: 7. The length of the CDR3 is 16 residues. The CDR3 DNA sequence: TGCGCCAGCAGGCCAGGACAGGCCACGAACACCGGGGAGCTGTTTTTT. This gives the protein CASRPGQATNTGELFF.

This clonotype has a count of ten or more. The chain has TRBV28 and TRBJ2-1, with a possible D match to TRBD2 (5 bases). CDR1 and CDR2 from the germline V gene are MDHEN and SYDVKM. CDR3 length equals 15 residues. Trimming shortened V by 1 base and J by 7 bases, and 14 bases separated the two germline ends. CDR3 loop: CASSLSLLGKNEQFF. The CDR3 DNA follows: TGTGCCAGCAGTTTATCCCTACTCGGGAAAAATGAGCAGTTCTTC. Variable domain in full (rest from reference TRBV28 and TRBJ2-1): DVKVTQSSRYLVKRTGEKVFLECVQDMDHENMFWYRQDPGLGLRLIYFSYDVKMKEKGDIPEGYSVSREKKERFSLILESASTNQTSMYLCASSLSLLGKNEQFFGPGTRLTVL.

This clonotype was seen repeatedly, ten times or more. The chain couples TRBV11-2 to TRBJ1-2; D might be TRBD1 (6 bases). Germline V gene data show CDR1 as SGHAT and CDR2 as FQNNGV. V gave up 1 base and J gave up 7 bases, with 10 bases separating them. This CDR3 comprises 13 residues. CDR3 amino acids: CASSLGQGSGYTF. The CDR3 nucleotides read TGTGCCAGCAGCTTAGGGCAGGGGTCTGGCTACACCTTC.